A selection of T cell receptor beta chains follows, all from one sample in a study of blood T cell repertoires in COVID-19. The protocol was immunoSEQ multiplex PCR, while the TCRdb copy is restricted to in-frame clones and leaves out a portion. The sample carries fewer than 250,000 clones, approximately 81% recorded once. Sequencing used PBMCs or T cells enriched from blood (not recorded which). All receptors derive from a woman between 45 and 65 years old with acute COVID-19. CDR3s include the opening cysteine and the closing phenylalanine or tryptophan. The D gene is left open where the match is weak. The size of a clone is reported for some rows only, either as once, few or many, or as a class for expanded clones.

V gene	clone size	J gene	D gene	CDR3 DNA	CDR3 protein
TRBV21-1	.	TRBJ1-3	.	TGTGCCAGCAGCTCTTGGGGGGGGCAATCCGGAAACACCATATATTTT	CASSSWGGQSGNTIYF
TRBV6-2/TRBV6-3	few	TRBJ1-2	.	TGTGCCAGCAGCGACTACGACTACACCTTC	CASSDYDYTF
TRBV27	once	TRBJ2-1	TRBD2	TGTGCCAGTTGGCCGGGACTAAATTCCTACAATGAGCAGTTCTTC	CASWPGLNSYNEQFF
TRBV12-3/TRBV12-4	.	TRBJ1-1	TRBD1	TGTGCCAGCAGTTTTGCGGGACAGGACGAAGCTTTCTTT	CASSFAGQDEAFF
TRBV11-2	.	TRBJ2-5	TRBD2	TGTGCCAGCAGCTTAGCCCCCGGGACTAAATCGTACCAAGAGACCCAGTACTTC	CASSLAPGTKSYQETQYF
TRBV15	once	TRBJ2-6	TRBD1	TGTGCCACCAGCAGAGAACGGACAGGGGGCGCAGGTGGGGCCAACGTCCTGACTTTC	CATSRERTGGAGGANVLTF
TRBV6-4	many	TRBJ1-4	TRBD1	TGTGCCAGCCGAGCCGGGACAGGGGACACAGGTGAAAAACTGTTTTTT	CASRAGTGDTGEKLFF
TRBV5-3	.	TRBJ2-7	TRBD1	TGTGCCAGAAGCACACAGGGGGTTACCTACGAGCAGTACTTC	CARSTQGVTYEQYF
TRBV30	.	TRBJ1-4	.	TGTGCCTGGAGTTTTAGCGGGGGCGGCGAAAAACTGTTTTTT	CAWSFSGGGEKLFF
TRBV27	.	TRBJ1-2	.	TGTGCCAGCAGTCGTGGGGGGGGTAACTATGGCTACACCTTC	CASSRGGGNYGYTF
TRBV11-2	.	TRBJ2-7	.	TGTGCCAGCAGCCCATCTCAGGGGTTTGCCTACGAGCAGTACTTC	CASSPSQGFAYEQYF
TRBV5-1	once	TRBJ2-3	.	TGCGCCAGCAGGAGTAATCGGGAGAGAACAGATACGCAGTATTTT	CASRSNRERTDTQYF
TRBV9	.	TRBJ2-7	TRBD1	TGTGCCAGCAGCGTCAGGACAGGCCCTTCCGACGAGCAGTACTTC	CASSVRTGPSDEQYF
TRBV12-3/TRBV12-4	.	TRBJ2-7	.	TGTGCCAGCAGTTTTATCCTCTACGAGCAGTACTTC	CASSFILYEQYF
TRBV2	.	TRBJ1-1	.	TGTGCCAGCACGACCACCCAGGGGATGAACACTGAAGCTTTCTTT	CASTTTQGMNTEAFF
TRBV28	.	TRBJ1-4	.	TGTGCCAGCAGTAACATTCAGGGTGTGAGCGAAAAACTGTTTTTT	CASSNIQGVSEKLFF